What follows are 7 T cell receptor beta chains derived from one specimen sequenced in a study of CD8 T cells in ankylosing spondylitis. Using its own MiXCR run on the 5' RACE reads, TCRdb lists one record per CDR3 protein. This sample has around 300,000 distinct CDR3 sequences, with around 21% found just once. The sample comprised blood, either unsorted or a sorted T cell fraction (not recorded which). The receptors originated from a female donor with ankylosing spondylitis or in good health (not recorded which).

This clonotype has only a few counts. This rearrangement joins TRBV7-2 to TRBJ1-6; TRBD1 is a possible D gene (5 bases). Deletions cut 5 bases from V and 0 bases from J, with 8 bases between. The V gene's germline CDR1 is SGHTA and CDR2 FQGNSA. This CDR3 is 15 amino acids long. Written as DNA, the CDR3 is TGTGCCAGCAGCCCGGGGCGCTCCTATAATTCACCCCTCCACTTT. It yields the protein CASSPGRSYNSPLHF.

This clonotype was seen a handful of times. J is TRBJ2-1 and V is TRBV20-1; D perhaps matches TRBD1 (5 bases). Deletions cut 7 bases from V and 10 bases from J, with 14 bases between. CDR3 size: 11 residues. Germline assignment: CDR1 DFQATT and CDR2 SNEGSKA (reference sequence). The CDR3 loop is CSGQHGEEQFF. For the CDR3, the DNA is TGCAGTGGACAGCATGGAGAAGAGCAGTTCTTC.

This clonotype was observed a handful of times. This chain uses TRBV6-5 with TRBJ2-2; no clear D. Germline lookup yields CDR1 MNHEY and CDR2 SVGAGI. The V end was cut by 2 bases, the J end by 6 bases, with 16 bases between. The CDR3 sequence is 16 residues long. The CDR3 nucleotides read TGTGCCAGCAGTTACGCCGGGCCCTACGACGCCGGGGAGCTGTTTTTT. It yields the protein CASSYAGPYDAGELFF.

This chain uses TRBV20-1 with TRBJ1-1; D call uncertain. Germline CDR1 reads DFQATT; CDR2 reads SNEGSKA (reference sequence). CDR3 length: 13 residues. V lost 0 bases to trimming and J lost 5 bases, with 10 bases between them. In DNA form, the CDR3 reads TGCAGTGCTAGAGATCCGGGCCGGACTGAAGCTTTCTTT. It specifies CSARDPGRTEAFF.

This clonotype has ten or more counts. CDR3 bases: TGCGCCAGCAGTGACGGGAAAATTTACACCGGGGAGCTGTTTTTT. Translation: CASSDGKIYTGELFF. The J gene is TRBJ2-2, the V gene TRBV10-2; TRBD2 might be the D (5 bases). Trimming left V 3 bases short and J 3 bases short, with 11 bases between. The germline CDR1 and CDR2 sequences are WSHSY and SAAADI. The CDR3 contains 15 residues.

In this sample, this clonotype turned up a few times. The chain couples TRBV20-1 to TRBJ2-5, with 9 bases lining up with TRBD2. The CDR3 contains 15 residues. V lost 3 bases to trimming and J lost 5 bases; unmatched junction nucleotides: 10. Germline-derived CDR1 and CDR2 are DFQATT and SNEGSKA (reference sequence). Here the CDR3 reads CSASVRREGPETQYF. The CDR3 DNA reads as TGCAGTGCTAGTGTTCGGCGGGAGGGCCCGGAGACCCAGTACTTC.

This clonotype occurred a few times. The genes are TRBV3-1 and TRBJ1-4, with a tentative D call TRBD1 (6 bases). Looked up from germline, CDR1 is LGHDT and CDR2 is YNNKEL (reference sequence). Deletions cut 4 bases from V and 5 bases from J, with 23 bases between. The CDR3 totals 18 residues. The CDR3 region is CASSPSNRVIARNEKLFF. CDR3 nucleotides: TGTGCCAGCAGCCCTAGTAACAGGGTCATAGCACGAAATGAAAAACTGTTTTTT.